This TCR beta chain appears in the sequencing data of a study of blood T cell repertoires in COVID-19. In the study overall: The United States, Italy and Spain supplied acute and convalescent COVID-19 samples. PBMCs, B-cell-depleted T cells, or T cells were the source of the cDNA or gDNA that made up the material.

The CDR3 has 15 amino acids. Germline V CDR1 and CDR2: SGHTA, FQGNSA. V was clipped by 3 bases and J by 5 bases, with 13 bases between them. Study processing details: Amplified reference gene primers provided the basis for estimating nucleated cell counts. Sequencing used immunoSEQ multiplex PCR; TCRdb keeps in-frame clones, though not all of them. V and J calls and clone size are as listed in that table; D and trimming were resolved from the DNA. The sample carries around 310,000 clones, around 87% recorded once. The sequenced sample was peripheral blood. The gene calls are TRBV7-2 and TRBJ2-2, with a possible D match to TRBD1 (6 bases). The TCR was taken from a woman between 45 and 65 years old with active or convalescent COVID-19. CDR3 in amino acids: CASSFRDTLTGELFF. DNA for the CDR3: TGTGCCAGCAGCTTCCGGGACACCCTGACCGGGGAGCTGTTTTTT.